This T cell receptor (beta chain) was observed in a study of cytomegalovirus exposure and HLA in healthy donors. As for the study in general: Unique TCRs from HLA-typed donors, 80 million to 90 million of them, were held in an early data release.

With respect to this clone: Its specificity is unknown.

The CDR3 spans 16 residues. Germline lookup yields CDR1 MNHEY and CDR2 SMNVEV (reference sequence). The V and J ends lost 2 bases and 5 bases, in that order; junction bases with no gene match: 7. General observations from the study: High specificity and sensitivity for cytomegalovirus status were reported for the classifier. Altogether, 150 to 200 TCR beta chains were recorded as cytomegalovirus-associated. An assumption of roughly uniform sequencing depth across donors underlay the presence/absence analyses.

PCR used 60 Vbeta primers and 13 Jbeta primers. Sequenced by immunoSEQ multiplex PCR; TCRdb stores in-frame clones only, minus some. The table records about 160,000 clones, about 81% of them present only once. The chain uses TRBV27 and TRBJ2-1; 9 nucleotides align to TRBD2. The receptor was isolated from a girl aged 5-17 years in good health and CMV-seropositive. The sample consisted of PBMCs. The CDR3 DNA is TGTGCCAGCAGTTTAGGGCCAGCGGGAGGTAACAATGAGCAGTTCTTC. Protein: CASSLGPAGGNNEQFF.